This is a list of T cell receptor beta chains from one sample in a study of cytomegalovirus exposure and HLA in healthy donors. Some clones are missing from TCRdb's copy, which holds only in-frame ones; the method was immunoSEQ multiplex PCR. The sample lists about 190,000 clones; roughly 77% were seen once. Sequencing was done on a sample of PBMCs. These receptors came from a man younger than 40 in good health and CMV-seropositive. The CDR3 runs from the conserved cysteine through the conserved F or W. D genes are given only for firm matches. Not all rows give a size; the values are once, few, many and, for expanded clones, a class.

D: NA; V: TRBV5-6; J: TRBJ2-3; size: NA; DNA: TGTGCCAGCAGTCATGGGCAGGGAGATACGCAGTATTTT; CDR3: CASSHGQGDTQYF
D: TRBD1; V: TRBV5-1; J: TRBJ2-5; size: NA; DNA: TGCGCCAGCAGCTTAACTGGGACAGTACAAGAGACCCAGTACTTC; CDR3: CASSLTGTVQETQYF
D: TRBD2; V: TRBV15; J: TRBJ2-1; size: few; DNA: TGTGCCACCAGCAGAGGCCGGCGACTAGCGGTCGACAATGAGCAGTTCTTC; CDR3: CATSRGRRLAVDNEQFF
D: TRBD1; V: TRBV30; J: TRBJ1-1; size: NA; DNA: TGTGCCTGGAGTCCCTTTTCAGGGGGCACTGAAGCTTTCTTT; CDR3: CAWSPFSGGTEAFF
D: NA; V: TRBV20-1; J: TRBJ2-2; size: NA; DNA: TGCAGTGCTAGACATTCCGGGGAGCTGTTTTTT; CDR3: CSARHSGELFF
D: TRBD1; V: TRBV10-3; J: TRBJ1-4; size: NA; DNA: TGTGCCATCAGTGAGAAGGGGGAAGGGCCGGGACAGGGAAATGAAAAACTGTTTTTT; CDR3: CAISEKGEGPGQGNEKLFF
D: NA; V: TRBV7-2; J: TRBJ1-5; size: few; DNA: TGTGCCAGCAGCTTAGTTTCAGTGGGCAATCAGCCCCAGCATTTT; CDR3: CASSLVSVGNQPQHF
D: NA; V: TRBV5-1; J: TRBJ2-7; size: NA; DNA: TGCGCCAGCAGGGGGGACACGTCGCTTCCCGAGCAGTACTTC; CDR3: CASRGDTSLPEQYF
D: NA; V: TRBV7-9; J: TRBJ2-1; size: NA; DNA: TGTGCCAGCAGCTTAGGAGGGAGCGGGAATGAGCAGTTCTTC; CDR3: CASSLGGSGNEQFF
D: TRBD2; V: TRBV10-3; J: TRBJ2-3; size: NA; DNA: TGTGCCATCAGCCTAACTAGCGGGCGGAGCACAGATACGCAGTATTTT; CDR3: CAISLTSGRSTDTQYF
D: TRBD1; V: TRBV4-3; J: TRBJ1-6; size: NA; DNA: TGCGCCAGCAGCCGTTGGGACAGGGGGCCGAATTCACCCCTCCACTTT; CDR3: CASSRWDRGPNSPLHF
D: TRBD1; V: TRBV29-1; J: TRBJ1-1; size: NA; DNA: TGCAGCGCAATTTTAACTACAGGGGGTTCGAACACTGAAGCTTTCTTT; CDR3: CSAILTTGGSNTEAFF
D: NA; V: TRBV4-2; J: TRBJ1-3; size: NA; DNA: TGTGCCAGCAGCCAAGATTCAGGGCGCTCTGGAAACACCATATATTTT; CDR3: CASSQDSGRSGNTIYF
D: NA; V: TRBV19; J: TRBJ1-4; size: NA; DNA: TGTGCCAGTAGTACAGGGGTAATTAATGAAAAACTGTTTTTT; CDR3: CASSTGVINEKLFF
D: NA; V: TRBV30; J: TRBJ2-1; size: NA; DNA: TGTGCCTGGAAACCAACATACAATGAGCAGTTCTTC; CDR3: CAWKPTYNEQFF
D: TRBD2; V: TRBV7-2; J: TRBJ2-7; size: once; DNA: TGTGCCAGCAGCTCAGGACTAGCGGGAGAGCAGTACTTC; CDR3: CASSSGLAGEQYF
D: NA; V: TRBV10-3; J: TRBJ2-7; size: NA; DNA: TGTGCCATCAGGGTAGCGGGACAGCGTATGGACGAGCAGTACTTC; CDR3: CAIRVAGQRMDEQYF
D: TRBD1; V: TRBV29-1; J: TRBJ1-2; size: NA; DNA: TGCAGCGTGGGGGGGCAGGGGGCGAGCTACACCTTC; CDR3: CSVGGQGASYTF
D: NA; V: TRBV6-6; J: TRBJ2-5; size: NA; DNA: TGTGCCAGCAGTTATAGGCGGGACCCCTTAGAGACCCAGTACTTC; CDR3: CASSYRRDPLETQYF
D: NA; V: TRBV7-9; J: TRBJ2-4; size: NA; DNA: TGTGCCAGCAGCTTAGGGCACGGGATAGCCAAAAACATTCAGTACTTC; CDR3: CASSLGHGIAKNIQYF
D: NA; V: TRBV6-5; J: TRBJ1-3; size: once; DNA: TGTGCCAGCACCCCCACGGGGGGAAACACCATATATTTT; CDR3: CASTPTGGNTIYF
D: NA; V: TRBV7-9; J: TRBJ2-3; size: NA; DNA: TGTTCCAGCAGCCCCCCCCGGCAGCGGAGCACAGATACGCAGTATTTT; CDR3: CSSSPPRQRSTDTQYF
D: TRBD2; V: TRBV5-1; J: TRBJ2-3; size: NA; DNA: TGCGCCAGCAGCTTGGGAACTAGCGGGGGAACAGATACGCAGTATTTT; CDR3: CASSLGTSGGTDTQYF
D: TRBD2; V: TRBV18; J: TRBJ2-1; size: NA; DNA: TGTGCCAGCTCACAACTGGGACTAGCGGCCAATGAGCAGTTCTTC; CDR3: CASSQLGLAANEQFF
D: TRBD2; V: TRBV5-1; J: TRBJ2-1; size: NA; DNA: TGCGCCACCAGTACGGGAGGGCCGTGGAATGAGCAGTTCTTC; CDR3: CATSTGGPWNEQFF
D: TRBD2; V: TRBV6-5; J: TRBJ2-1; size: few; DNA: TGTGCCAGCAGTTACGGACTAGCGGCGCCCGGTGAGCAGTTCTTC; CDR3: CASSYGLAAPGEQFF
D: NA; V: TRBV6-6; J: TRBJ1-2; size: NA; DNA: TGTGCCAGCAGTTACCGGGGGGAACGAGGCTACACCTTC; CDR3: CASSYRGERGYTF
D: TRBD1; V: TRBV2; J: TRBJ2-5; size: NA; DNA: TGTGCCAGCACCGCCCCGACAGGGGAAGGGGAGACCCAGTACTTC; CDR3: CASTAPTGEGETQYF
D: NA; V: TRBV27; J: TRBJ2-4; size: NA; DNA: TGTGCCAGCAGTTTAAGGAGGGGCGGCAAAAACATTCAGTACTTC; CDR3: CASSLRRGGKNIQYF
D: TRBD2; V: TRBV4-2; J: TRBJ2-1; size: NA; DNA: TGTGCCAGCAGCCAAGATCCGACTAGCGCCAACTCCTACAATGAGCAGTTCTTC; CDR3: CASSQDPTSANSYNEQFF
D: TRBD2; V: TRBV7-3; J: TRBJ2-1; size: NA; DNA: TGTGCCAGCAGCTTAGGAATAGCGGGGGTAGGTGAGCAGTTCTTC; CDR3: CASSLGIAGVGEQFF
D: NA; V: TRBV15; J: TRBJ2-5; size: NA; DNA: TGTGCCACCAGCAGAGGACCGGGTGGGACCCAGTACTTC; CDR3: CATSRGPGGTQYF
D: TRBD1; V: TRBV18; J: TRBJ2-7; size: NA; DNA: TGTGCCAGCTCGGCCGGGACAGGAGTTGCCTACGAGCAGTACTTC; CDR3: CASSAGTGVAYEQYF
D: TRBD2; V: TRBV30; J: TRBJ2-1; size: once; DNA: TGTGCCTGGAGTGTAGAAGGCGGGAGGGTCTGGGATGAGCAGTTCTTC; CDR3: CAWSVEGGRVWDEQFF
D: NA; V: TRBV7-2; J: TRBJ1-5; size: NA; DNA: TGTGCCAGCAGCTTAGCGCGGGGTCAGCCCCAGCATTTT; CDR3: CASSLARGQPQHF
D: NA; V: TRBV11-2; J: TRBJ2-1; size: NA; DNA: TGTGCCAGCAGCTTTCGGTATGAGCAGTTCTTC; CDR3: CASSFRYEQFF
D: NA; V: TRBV5-1; J: TRBJ2-3; size: NA; DNA: TGCGCCAGCAGCTTGTGGCAGGGAAAAGATACGCAGTATTTT; CDR3: CASSLWQGKDTQYF
D: TRBD2; V: TRBV7-9; J: TRBJ2-2; size: once; DNA: TGTGCCAGCTCAGGAGGGGGACTAGCGGTCGGGGAGCTGTTTTTT; CDR3: CASSGGGLAVGELFF
D: TRBD1; V: TRBV7-9; J: TRBJ2-3; size: NA; DNA: TGTGCCAGCAGCTTAGGGGACAGGGGGCGCACAGATACGCAGTATTTT; CDR3: CASSLGDRGRTDTQYF